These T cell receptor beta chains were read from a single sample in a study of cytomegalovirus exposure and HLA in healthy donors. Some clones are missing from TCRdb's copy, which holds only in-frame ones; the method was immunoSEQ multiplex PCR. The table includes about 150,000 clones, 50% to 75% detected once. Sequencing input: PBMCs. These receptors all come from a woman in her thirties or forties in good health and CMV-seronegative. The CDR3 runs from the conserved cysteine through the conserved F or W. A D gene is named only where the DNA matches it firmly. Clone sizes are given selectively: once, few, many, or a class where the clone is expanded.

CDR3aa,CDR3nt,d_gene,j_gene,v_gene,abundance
CASSFAGIPANEKLFF,TGTGCCAGCAGCTTCGCAGGGATCCCGGCTAATGAAAAACTGTTTTTT,.,TRBJ1-4,TRBV5-8,few
CASKLETGDYGYTF,TGTGCCAGCAAATTAGAGACAGGAGACTATGGCTACACCTTC,.,TRBJ1-2,TRBV27,few
CASTLTSGEYNEQFF,TGTGCCAGTACCTTGACTAGCGGGGAGTACAATGAGCAGTTCTTC,TRBD2,TRBJ2-1,TRBV19,.
CASSYLRLDRGTEAFF,TGTGCCAGCAGCTACCTCCGTTTGGACCGGGGCACTGAAGCTTTCTTT,.,TRBJ1-1,TRBV7-6,.
CASSPGSIGADTQYF,TGTGCCAGCAGCCCCGGGAGCATAGGGGCAGATACGCAGTATTTT,.,TRBJ2-3,TRBV7-9,.
CASSDKPSGTSGGASEQFF,TGTGCCAGCAGCGACAAACCGTCCGGGACTAGCGGGGGGGCCTCTGAGCAGTTCTTC,.,TRBJ2-1,TRBV21-1,few
CASSLTRGETQYF,TGTGCCAGCAGCTTGACCCGGGGAGAGACCCAGTACTTC,.,TRBJ2-5,TRBV11-2,.
CASSQGAEAFF,TGTGCCAGCAGTCAGGGGGCTGAAGCTTTCTTT,TRBD1,TRBJ1-1,TRBV6-5,many
CASSAPGFGANVLTF,TGTGCCAGCAGCGCCCCCGGGTTTGGGGCCAACGTCCTGACTTTC,.,TRBJ2-6,TRBV9,.
CASSLTRGAEAFF,TGTGCCAGCAGCTTAACCAGGGGAGCAGAAGCTTTCTTT,.,TRBJ1-1,TRBV7-7,.
CASSLGSDHYVYEQYF,TGTGCCAGCAGCTTAGGCTCCGATCACTACGTCTACGAGCAGTACTTC,.,TRBJ2-7,TRBV13,once
CASSRTGKENQPQHF,TGTGCCAGCAGCCGGACAGGGAAGGAGAATCAGCCCCAGCATTTT,TRBD1,TRBJ1-5,TRBV6-5,.
CASKTPGQQNTEAFF,TGTGCCAGCAAAACACCCGGACAGCAGAACACTGAAGCTTTCTTT,.,TRBJ1-1,TRBV28,few
CASSEGGWGFYNEQFF,TGTGCCAGCAGTGAAGGAGGGTGGGGATTTTACAATGAGCAGTTCTTC,.,TRBJ2-1,TRBV2,.
CAWSGRLTNTGELFF,TGTGCCTGGAGTGGCAGGCTCACGAACACCGGGGAGCTGTTTTTT,.,TRBJ2-2,TRBV30,.
CASSGGGGSSYNEQFF,TGTGCCAGCAGCGGCGGGGGGGGTAGCTCCTACAATGAGCAGTTCTTC,TRBD2,TRBJ2-1,TRBV5-6,.
CARSREARRVGGDTEAFF,TGTGCCCGTTCCAGGGAAGCCCGTCGAGTGGGTGGAGACACTGAAGCTTTCTTT,.,TRBJ1-1,TRBV30,.
CAISDRQGNNEQFF,TGTGCCATCAGTGACAGACAGGGGAACAATGAGCAGTTCTTC,TRBD1,TRBJ2-1,TRBV10-3,.
CASRLGGTGRDGYTF,TGTGCAAGTCGCTTAGGCGGGACAGGGCGTGATGGCTACACCTTC,.,TRBJ1-2,TRBV12-2,few
CASSYEGGADTQYF,TGTGCCAGCAGTTACGAGGGTGGGGCAGATACGCAGTATTTT,.,TRBJ2-3,TRBV6-5,.
CAWSLGLAGGQETQYF,TGTGCCTGGAGCCTGGGACTAGCGGGGGGGCAAGAGACCCAGTACTTC,TRBD2,TRBJ2-5,TRBV30,.
CASSETQGLSYGYTF,TGCGCCAGCAGTGAGACACAGGGTTTGAGCTATGGCTACACCTTC,.,TRBJ1-2,TRBV10-2,once